This entry concerns a single T cell receptor (beta chain). Its matching antigen is unknown. This record comes from a study of blood T cells in healthy people across ages. On the study more broadly: About one barcoded beta molecule was captured per two T cells (by template switching).

Findings and caveats of the study: Long-lived donors exceeded aged donors in naive CD4+ cells and diversity.

Together with a sample-barcoded 5' primer, a J-beta primer mix was included in a second PCR lasting about 7 to 12 cycles. TCRdb reprocessed the 5' RACE reads with MiXCR, giving one entry per CDR3 protein. The sample has some 1,800,000 distinct CDR3 sequences, roughly two fifths seen once. Sequencing was performed on blood. The clonotype originates from a human donor in good health.

The CDR3 nucleotides read TGTGCCAGCAGCAGTAGCGGGGGGGCCGACGGGGAGCTGTTTTTT. It specifies CASSSSGGADGELFF. This rearrangement joins TRBV7-2 to TRBJ2-2; 11 positions agree with TRBD2. J gave up 7 bases and V 5 bases, and 6 bases lay outside the gene matches. In germline, CDR1 is SGHTA, CDR2 FQGNSA. The CDR3 has 15 residues.